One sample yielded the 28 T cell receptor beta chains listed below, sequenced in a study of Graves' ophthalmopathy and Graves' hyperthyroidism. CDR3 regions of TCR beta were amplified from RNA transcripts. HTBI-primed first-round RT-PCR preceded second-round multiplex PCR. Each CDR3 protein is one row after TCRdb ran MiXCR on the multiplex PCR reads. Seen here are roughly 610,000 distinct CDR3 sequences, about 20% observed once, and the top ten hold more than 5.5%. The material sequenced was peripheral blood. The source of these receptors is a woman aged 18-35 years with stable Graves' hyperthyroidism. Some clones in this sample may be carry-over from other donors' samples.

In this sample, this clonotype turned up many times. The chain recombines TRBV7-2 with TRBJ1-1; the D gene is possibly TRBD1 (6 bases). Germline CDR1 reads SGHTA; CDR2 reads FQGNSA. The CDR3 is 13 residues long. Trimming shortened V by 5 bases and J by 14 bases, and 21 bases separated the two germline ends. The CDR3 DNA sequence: TGTGCCAGCAGCCCCGGACAGTTTCATTCTCCCTTCTTT. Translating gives CASSPGQFHSPFF.

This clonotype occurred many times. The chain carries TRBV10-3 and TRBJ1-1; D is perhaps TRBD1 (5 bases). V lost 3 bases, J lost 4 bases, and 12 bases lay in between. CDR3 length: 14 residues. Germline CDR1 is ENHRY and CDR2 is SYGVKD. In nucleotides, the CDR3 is TGTGCCATCAGTGATGCGGGGGACGGCACTGAAGCTTTCTTT. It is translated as CAISDAGDGTEAFF.

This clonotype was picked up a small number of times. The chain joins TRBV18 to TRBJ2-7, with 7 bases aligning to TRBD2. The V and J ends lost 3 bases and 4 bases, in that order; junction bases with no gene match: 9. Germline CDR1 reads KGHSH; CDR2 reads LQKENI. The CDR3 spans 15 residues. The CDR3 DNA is TGTGCCAGCTCACCTAGGACCCCCGGGGGGTACGAGCAGTACTTC. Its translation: CASSPRTPGGYEQYF.

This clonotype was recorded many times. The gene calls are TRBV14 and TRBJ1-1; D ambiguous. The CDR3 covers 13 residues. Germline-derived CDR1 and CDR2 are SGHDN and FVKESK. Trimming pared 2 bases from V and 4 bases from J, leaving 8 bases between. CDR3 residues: CASSQLGFTEAFF. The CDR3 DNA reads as TGTGCCAGCAGCCAACTGGGGTTCACTGAAGCTTTCTTT.

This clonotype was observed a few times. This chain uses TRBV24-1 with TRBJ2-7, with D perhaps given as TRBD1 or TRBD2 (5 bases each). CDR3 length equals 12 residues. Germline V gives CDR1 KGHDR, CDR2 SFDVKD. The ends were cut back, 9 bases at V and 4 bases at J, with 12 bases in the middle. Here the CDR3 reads CATGDVNYEQYF. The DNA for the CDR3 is TGTGCCACCGGGGACGTGAATTACGAGCAGTACTTC.

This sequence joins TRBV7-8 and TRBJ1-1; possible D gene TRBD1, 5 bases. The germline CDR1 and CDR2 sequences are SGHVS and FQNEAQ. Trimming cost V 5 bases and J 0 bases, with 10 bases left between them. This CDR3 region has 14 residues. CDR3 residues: CASSRGVMNTEAFF. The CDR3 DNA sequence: TGTGCCAGCAGCCGAGGGGTCATGAACACTGAAGCTTTCTTT.

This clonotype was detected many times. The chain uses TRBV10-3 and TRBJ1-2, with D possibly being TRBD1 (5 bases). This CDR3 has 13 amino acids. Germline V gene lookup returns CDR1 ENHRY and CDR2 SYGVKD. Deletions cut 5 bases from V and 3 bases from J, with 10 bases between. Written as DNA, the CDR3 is TGTGCCATCAGTCCAGGGAGTGACTATGGCTACACCTTC. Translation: CAISPGSDYGYTF.

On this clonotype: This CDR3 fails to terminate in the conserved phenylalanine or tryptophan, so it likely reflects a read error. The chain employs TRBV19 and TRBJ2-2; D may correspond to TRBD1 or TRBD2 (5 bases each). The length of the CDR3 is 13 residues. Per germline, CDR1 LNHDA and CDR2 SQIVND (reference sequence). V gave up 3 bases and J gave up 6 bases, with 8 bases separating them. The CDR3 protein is CASSMGTSGELFL. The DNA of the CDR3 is TGTGCCAGTAGTATGGGGACGTCCGGGGAGCTGTTTTTG.

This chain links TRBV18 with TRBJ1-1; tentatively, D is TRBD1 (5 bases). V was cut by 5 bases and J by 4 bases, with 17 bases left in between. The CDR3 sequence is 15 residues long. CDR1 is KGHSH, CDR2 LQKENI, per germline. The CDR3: CASSLSGQGLTEAFF. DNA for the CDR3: TGTGCCAGCTCATTATCCGGGCAGGGCCTCACTGAAGCTTTCTTT.

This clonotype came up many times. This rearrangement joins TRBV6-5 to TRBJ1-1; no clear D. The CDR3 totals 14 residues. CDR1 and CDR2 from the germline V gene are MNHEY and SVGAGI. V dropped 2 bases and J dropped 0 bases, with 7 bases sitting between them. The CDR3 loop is CASSYGAMNTEAFF. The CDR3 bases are TGTGCCAGCAGTTACGGCGCGATGAACACTGAAGCTTTCTTT.

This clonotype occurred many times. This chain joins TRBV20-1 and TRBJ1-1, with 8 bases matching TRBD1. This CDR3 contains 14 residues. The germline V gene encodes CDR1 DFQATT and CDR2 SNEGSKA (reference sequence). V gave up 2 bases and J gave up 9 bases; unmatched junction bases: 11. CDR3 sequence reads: CSARPEDRATKAFF. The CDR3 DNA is TGCAGTGCTAGACCCGAGGACAGGGCGACTAAAGCTTTCTTT.

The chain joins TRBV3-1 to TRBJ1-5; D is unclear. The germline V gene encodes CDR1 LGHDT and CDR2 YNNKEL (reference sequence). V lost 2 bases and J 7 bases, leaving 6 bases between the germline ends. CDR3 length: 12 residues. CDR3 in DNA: TGTGCCAGCAGCCAATCGGGCCAGCCCCAGCATTTT. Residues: CASSQSGQPQHF.

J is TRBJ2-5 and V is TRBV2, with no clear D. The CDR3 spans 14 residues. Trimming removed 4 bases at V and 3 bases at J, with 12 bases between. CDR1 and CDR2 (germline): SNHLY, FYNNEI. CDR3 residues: CASSVGYSKETQYF. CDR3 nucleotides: TGTGCCAGCAGTGTAGGCTATTCAAAAGAGACCCAGTACTTC.

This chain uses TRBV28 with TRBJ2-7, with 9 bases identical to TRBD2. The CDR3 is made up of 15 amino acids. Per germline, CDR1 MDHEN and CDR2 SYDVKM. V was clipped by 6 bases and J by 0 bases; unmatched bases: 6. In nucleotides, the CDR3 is TGTGCCAGCAGATTAGCGGGGGTTTTCTCCTACGAGCAGTACTTC. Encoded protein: CASRLAGVFSYEQYF. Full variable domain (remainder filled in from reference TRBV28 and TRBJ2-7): DVKVTQSSRYLVKRTGEKVFLECVQDMDHENMFWYRQDPGLGLRLIYFSYDVKMKEKGDIPEGYSVSREKKERFSLILESASTNQTSMYLCASRLAGVFSYEQYFGPGTRLTVT.

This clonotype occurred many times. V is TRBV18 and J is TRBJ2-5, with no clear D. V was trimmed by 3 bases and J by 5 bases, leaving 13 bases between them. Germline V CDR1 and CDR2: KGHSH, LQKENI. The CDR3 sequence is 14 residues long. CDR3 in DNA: TGTGCCAGCTCACCGGGGAAGCTTACTGAGACCCAGTACTTC. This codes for CASSPGKLTETQYF.

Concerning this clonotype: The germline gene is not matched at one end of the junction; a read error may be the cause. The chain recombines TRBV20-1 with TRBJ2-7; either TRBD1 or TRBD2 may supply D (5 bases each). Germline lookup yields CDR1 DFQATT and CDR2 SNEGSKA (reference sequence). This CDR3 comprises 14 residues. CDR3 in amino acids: CSASGDLKPYDQYF. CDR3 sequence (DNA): TGCAGTGCTAGCGGGGACCTAAAACCTTACGATCAGTACTTC.

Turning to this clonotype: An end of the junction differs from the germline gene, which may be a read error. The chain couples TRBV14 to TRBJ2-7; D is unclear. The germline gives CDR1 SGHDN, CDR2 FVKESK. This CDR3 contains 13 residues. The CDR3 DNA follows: TGTGCCGGCAGTCCGCCCGGGTTGGGGGAGCAGTACTTC. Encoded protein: CAGSPPGLGEQYF. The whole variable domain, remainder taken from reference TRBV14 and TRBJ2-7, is EAGVTQFPSHSVIEKGQTVTLRCDPISGHDNLYWYRRVMGKEIKFLLHFVKESKQDESGMPNNRFLAERTGGTYSTLKVQPAELEDSGVYFCAGSPPGLGEQYFGPGTRLTVT.

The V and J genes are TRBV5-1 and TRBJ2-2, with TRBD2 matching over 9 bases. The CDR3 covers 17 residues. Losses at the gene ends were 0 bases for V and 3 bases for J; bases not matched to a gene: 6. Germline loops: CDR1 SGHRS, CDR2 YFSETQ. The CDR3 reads CASSLDGTSYDTGELFF. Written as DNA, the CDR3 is TGCGCCAGCAGCTTGGACGGGACTAGCTATGACACCGGGGAGCTGTTTTTT.

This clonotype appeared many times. This chain's CDR3 is CASSSGVEGTGRTRSTEAFF. The CDR3 nucleotides read TGCGCCAGCAGCAGCGGGGTGGAAGGGACGGGAAGAACTAGATCTACTGAAGCTTTCTTT. The V call is TRBV5-1, the J call TRBJ1-1, with a possible D match to TRBD1 (5 bases). CDR1 and CDR2 from the germline V gene are SGHRS and YFSETQ. The CDR3 consists of 20 residues. Trimming stripped 4 bases from V and 5 bases from J, with 33 bases between.

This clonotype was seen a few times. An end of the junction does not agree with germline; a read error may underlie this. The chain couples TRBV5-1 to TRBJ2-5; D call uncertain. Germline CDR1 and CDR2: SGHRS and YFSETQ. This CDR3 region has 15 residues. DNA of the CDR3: TGCGCCAGCCGCTTCCGGGCCACGCTCCAAGAGACCCAGTACTTC. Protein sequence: CASRFRATLQETQYF. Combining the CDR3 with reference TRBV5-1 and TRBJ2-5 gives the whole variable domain KAGVTQTPRYLIKTRGQQVTLSCSPISGHRSVSWYQQTPGQGLQFLFEYFSETQRNKGNFPGRFSGRQFSNSRSEMNVSTLELGDSALYLCASRFRATLQETQYFGPGTRLLVL.

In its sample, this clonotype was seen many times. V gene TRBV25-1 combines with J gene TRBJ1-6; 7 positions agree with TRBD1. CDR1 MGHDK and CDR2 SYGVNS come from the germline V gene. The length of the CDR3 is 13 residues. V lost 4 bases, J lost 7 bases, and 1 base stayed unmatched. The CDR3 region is CASSVQGNSPLHF. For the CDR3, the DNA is TGTGCCAGCAGTGTACAGGGGAATTCACCCCTCCACTTT.

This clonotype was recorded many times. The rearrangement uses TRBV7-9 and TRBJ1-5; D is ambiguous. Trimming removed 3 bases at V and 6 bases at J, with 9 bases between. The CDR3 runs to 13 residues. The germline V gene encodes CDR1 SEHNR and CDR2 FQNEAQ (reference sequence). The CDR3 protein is CASSFTESQPQHF. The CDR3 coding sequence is TGTGCCAGCAGCTTCACCGAGAGTCAGCCCCAGCATTTT.

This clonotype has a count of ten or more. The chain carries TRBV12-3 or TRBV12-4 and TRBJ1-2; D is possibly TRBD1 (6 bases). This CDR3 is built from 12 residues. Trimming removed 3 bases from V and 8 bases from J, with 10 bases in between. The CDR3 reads CASSFGGSGYTF. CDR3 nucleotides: TGTGCCAGCAGTTTTGGGGGCTCGGGCTACACCTTC.

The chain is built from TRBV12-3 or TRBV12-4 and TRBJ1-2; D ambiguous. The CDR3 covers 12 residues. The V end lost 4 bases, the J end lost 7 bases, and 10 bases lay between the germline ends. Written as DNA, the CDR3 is TGTGCCAGCAGTTCCGACCGTAGTGGCTACACCTTC. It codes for CASSSDRSGYTF.

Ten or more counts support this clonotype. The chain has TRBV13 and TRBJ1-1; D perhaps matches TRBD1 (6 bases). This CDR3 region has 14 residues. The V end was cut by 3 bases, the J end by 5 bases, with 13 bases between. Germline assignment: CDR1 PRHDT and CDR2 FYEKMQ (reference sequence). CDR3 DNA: TGTGCCAGCAGCTTCCGGACAGCGAGGACTGAAGCTTTCTTT. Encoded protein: CASSFRTARTEAFF.

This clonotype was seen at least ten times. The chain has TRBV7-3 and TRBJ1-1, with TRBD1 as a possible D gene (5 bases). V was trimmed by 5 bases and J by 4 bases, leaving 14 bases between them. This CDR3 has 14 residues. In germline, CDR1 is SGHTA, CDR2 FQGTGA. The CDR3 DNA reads TGTGCCAGCAGCCCAAGCCCCGGGGCCACTGAAGCTTTCTTT. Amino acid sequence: CASSPSPGATEAFF.

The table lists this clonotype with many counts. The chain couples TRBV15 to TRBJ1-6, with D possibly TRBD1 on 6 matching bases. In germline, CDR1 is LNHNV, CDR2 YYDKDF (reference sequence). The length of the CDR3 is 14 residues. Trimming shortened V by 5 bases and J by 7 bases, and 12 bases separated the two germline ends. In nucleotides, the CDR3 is TGTGCCACCAGCGCCGGACAGTCGAATTCACCCCTCCACTTT. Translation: CATSAGQSNSPLHF.

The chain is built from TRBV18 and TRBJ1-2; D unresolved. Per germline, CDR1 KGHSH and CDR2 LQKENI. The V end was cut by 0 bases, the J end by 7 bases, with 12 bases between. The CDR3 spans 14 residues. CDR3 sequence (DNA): TGTGCCAGCTCACCACCGGGCCTGTCTGCTGGCTACACCTTC. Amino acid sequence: CASSPPGLSAGYTF.